A selection of T cell receptor beta chains follows, all from one sample in a study of blood T cell repertoires in COVID-19. Profiling relied on immunoSEQ multiplex PCR, and the TCRdb table lists in-frame clones only, not all of them. The repertoire includes some 91,000 clones, less than 85% of them detected once, and over 6% sits in the top ten. The sample comprised peripheral blood. The source is a man in his 70s with acute or convalescent COVID-19. CDR3s include the opening cysteine and the closing phenylalanine or tryptophan. Each record gives: CDR3 protein, CDR3 DNA, D gene, V gene, clone size, J gene. The D gene is left open where the match is weak. Size tells how often a clone was seen (once, few, many) or the class of an expanded clone, and some rows leave it out.

CASSLGTGGPYGYTF	TGTGCCAGCAGCTTAGGGACAGGGGGCCCCTATGGCTACACCTTC	TRBD1	TRBV7-3	-	TRBJ1-2
CASSTDSFTEAFF	TGTGCCAGCAGTACAGACAGCTTCACTGAAGCTTTCTTT	-	TRBV6-1	-	TRBJ1-1
CASSLERGWNTEAFF	TGCGCCAGCAGCTTGGAGCGGGGGTGGAACACTGAAGCTTTCTTT	-	TRBV5-1	few	TRBJ1-1
CASSQQTSGSSYNEQFF	TGTGCCAGCAGCCAACAGACTAGCGGTAGCTCCTACAATGAGCAGTTCTTC	TRBD2	TRBV4-2	few	TRBJ2-1
CSVDRGLGSYEQYF	TGCAGCGTAGACCGAGGGTTGGGGTCCTACGAGCAGTACTTC	-	TRBV29-1	-	TRBJ2-7
CASSWGAGTSGVEQFF	TGCGCCAGCAGCTGGGGGGCCGGGACTAGCGGTGTTGAGCAGTTCTTC	TRBD2	TRBV5-1	-	TRBJ2-1
CASSIGVAYNSPLHF	TGTGCCAGTAGTATCGGGGTCGCCTATAATTCACCCCTCCACTTT	-	TRBV19	few	TRBJ1-6
CASSRDRGFYNEQFF	TGTGCCAGCAGCCGGGACAGGGGGTTTTACAATGAGCAGTTCTTC	TRBD1	TRBV14	-	TRBJ2-1
CSATVGGGYTF	TGCAGTGCTACCGTGGGGGGAGGCTACACCTTC	-	TRBV20-1	-	TRBJ1-2
CASSIGTSGTYEQYF	TGTGCCAGCAGTATAGGGACTAGCGGGACCTACGAGCAGTACTTC	TRBD2	TRBV27	-	TRBJ2-7
CASSAGRGHYGYTF	TGTGCCAGCAGCGCCGGGAGGGGGCACTATGGCTACACCTTC	TRBD1	TRBV7-8	few	TRBJ1-2
CASSRGDREYF	TGTGCCAGCAGCCGGGGGGACAGGGAGTACTTC	TRBD1	TRBV7-9	-	TRBJ2-7
CASSDRTGSLLETQYF	TGTGCCAGCAGCGACCGGACAGGGTCGTTACTTGAGACCCAGTACTTC	TRBD1	TRBV7-2	-	TRBJ2-5
CASSQEVEGQESYEQYF	TGCGCCAGCAGCCAAGAGGTCGAGGGCCAGGAGTCCTACGAGCAGTACTTC	-	TRBV4-1	-	TRBJ2-7
CASSNRGGSTEAFF	TGTGCCAGCAGTAACCGGGGGGGTTCCACTGAAGCTTTCTTT	-	TRBV6-5	-	TRBJ1-1
CASSTTAFSQPQHF	TGTGCCAGCAGTACAACAGCCTTCTCTCAGCCCCAGCATTTT	-	TRBV6-6	few	TRBJ1-5
CASSSRGLAGSYEQYF	TGTGCCAGCAGCTCCCGGGGACTAGCGGGCTCCTACGAGCAGTACTTC	TRBD2	TRBV13	-	TRBJ2-7
CASSGPTGMDTDTQYF	TGTGCCAGCAGTGGACCGACAGGGATGGACACAGATACGCAGTATTTT	TRBD1	TRBV6-1	-	TRBJ2-3
CASSQEYRGEAFF	TGTGCCAGCAGCCAAGAATACAGGGGTGAAGCTTTCTTT	TRBD1	TRBV3-1/TRBV3-2	-	TRBJ1-1
CASSVARDTDTQYF	TGTGCCAGCAGCGTAGCGCGGGATACAGATACGCAGTATTTT	-	TRBV9	-	TRBJ2-3
CASSLSQNTEAFF	TGTGCCAGCAGCTTAAGTCAGAACACTGAAGCTTTCTTT	-	TRBV7-3	-	TRBJ1-1
CASSLLTNQPQHF	TGTGCCAGCAGTTTACTCACAAATCAGCCCCAGCATTTT	-	TRBV28	-	TRBJ1-5
CASSHGTALHYGYTF	TGCGCCAGCAGTCACGGGACAGCCTTACATTATGGCTACACCTTC	TRBD1	TRBV23-1	-	TRBJ1-2
CASSLYDSSDTQYF	TGTGCCAGCAGTTTATATGACAGTTCAGATACGCAGTATTTT	-	TRBV27	-	TRBJ2-3
CSVEVARESGANVLTF	TGCAGCGTTGAAGTCGCCAGGGAATCTGGGGCCAACGTCCTGACTTTC	-	TRBV29-1	-	TRBJ2-6
CSVEDRSGSGEQYF	TGCAGCGTGGAGGACAGAAGTGGATCGGGAGAGCAGTACTTC	-	TRBV29-1	-	TRBJ2-7
CASSLISQETQYF	TGTGCCAGTAGTTTAATCAGTCAAGAGACCCAGTACTTC	-	TRBV19	-	TRBJ2-5
CASSSLGQGAYYGYTF	TGTGCCAGCAGTTCTCTAGGACAGGGGGCGTACTATGGCTACACCTTC	TRBD1	TRBV28	-	TRBJ1-2
CASSETGTNEKLFF	TGTGCCAGCAGTGAGACAGGGACTAATGAAAAACTGTTTTTT	TRBD1	TRBV2	-	TRBJ1-4
CASSQGGRGRYQETQYF	TGCGCCAGCAGCCAAGGAGGGAGGGGACGGTACCAAGAGACCCAGTACTTC	TRBD2	TRBV4-1	-	TRBJ2-5
CAIRDPRGDSYEQYF	TGTGCCATCAGGGACCCCCGGGGGGACTCCTACGAGCAGTACTTC	TRBD2	TRBV10-3	-	TRBJ2-7
CASSLALWGAGELFF	TGTGCCAGCAGCTTAGCCCTGTGGGGGGCCGGGGAGCTGTTTTTT	-	TRBV11-2	few	TRBJ2-2
CASSLPGGTATEAFF	TGCGCCAGCAGCTTGCCAGGCGGGACGGCCACTGAAGCTTTCTTT	-	TRBV5-1	medium-sized	TRBJ1-1
CASSHRQGQDEQFF	TGCGCCAGCAGCCATCGACAGGGGCAGGATGAGCAGTTCTTC	TRBD1	TRBV4-1	-	TRBJ2-1
CASSTGGGGANVLTF	TGTGCCAGTAGTACAGGGGGCGGTGGGGCCAACGTCCTGACTTTC	TRBD1	TRBV19	many	TRBJ2-6
CASSPGQGRSGGSQYF	TGTGCCAGCAGTCCGGGACAGGGACGGAGCGGGGGGTCGCAGTATTTT	-	TRBV2	-	TRBJ2-3
CASSDSGNGNQPQHF	TGTGCCAGCAGTGATTCAGGGAACGGCAATCAGCCCCAGCATTTT	-	TRBV2	-	TRBJ1-5
CASSYYGTVRQETQYF	TGTGCCAGCAGTTACTACGGGACAGTTCGGCAAGAGACCCAGTACTTC	TRBD1	TRBV6-5	-	TRBJ2-5
CASSQTGNQPQHF	TGTGCCAGCTCTCAGACAGGGAATCAGCCCCAGCATTTT	TRBD1	TRBV18	-	TRBJ1-5
CASSPAQVTGNYGYTF	TGTGCCAGCTCACCGGCCCAAGTGACAGGGAACTATGGCTACACCTTC	TRBD1	TRBV18	few	TRBJ1-2
CASSYSGNRGSYEQYF	TGTGCCAGCAGTTACTCGGGGAATCGAGGGTCCTACGAGCAGTACTTC	-	TRBV6-5	-	TRBJ2-7
CASSLTTGGNSPLHF	TGTGCCAGTAGTCTCACGACAGGGGGGAATTCACCCCTCCACTTT	TRBD1	TRBV19	-	TRBJ1-6
CASSPRTGPISDTQYF	TGTGCCAGCAGCCCTAGGACAGGCCCGATTTCCGATACGCAGTATTTT	TRBD1	TRBV7-3	few	TRBJ2-3
CAISEVASTDTQYF	TGTGCCATCAGTGAAGTAGCAAGCACAGATACGCAGTATTTT	-	TRBV10-3	-	TRBJ2-3
CASSSGGMVGQPQHF	TGCGCCAGCAGCTCGGGGGGTATGGTCGGGCAGCCCCAGCATTTT	-	TRBV5-1	-	TRBJ1-5
CASSQRTGGPNTGELFF	TGCGCCAGCAGCCAAAGGACAGGGGGGCCCAACACCGGGGAGCTGTTTTTT	TRBD1	TRBV4-1	-	TRBJ2-2
CASRVDRGPTEAFF	TGTGCCAGCAGGGTTGACAGGGGGCCCACTGAAGCTTTCTTT	TRBD1	TRBV6-5	-	TRBJ1-1
CASGPKTGGDTQYF	TGTGCTAGTGGTCCGAAGACAGGGGGAGATACGCAGTATTTT	TRBD1	TRBV12-5	-	TRBJ2-3
CASSDSGTAEAFF	TGTGCCAGCAGTGACTCGGGGACAGCTGAAGCTTTCTTT	TRBD1	TRBV6-4	-	TRBJ1-1
CASSPGRGNQPQHF	TGTGCCAGCAGCCCCGGGAGGGGCAATCAGCCCCAGCATTTT	-	TRBV7-9	few	TRBJ1-5
CASSLTGGQPQHF	TGTGCCAGCAGTCTGACAGGGGGTCAGCCCCAGCATTTT	TRBD1	TRBV6-5	-	TRBJ1-5
CASRELGTDYGYTF	TGTGCCAGCAGAGAGCTCGGGACAGACTATGGCTACACCTTC	TRBD1	TRBV27	-	TRBJ1-2
CASSFSHGQGQNTQYF	TGTGCCAGCAGTTTTTCCCACGGACAGGGGCAAAATACGCAGTATTTT	TRBD1	TRBV6-5	-	TRBJ2-3
CASSRGGANYGYTF	TGTGCCAGCAGTCGAGGGGGAGCTAACTATGGCTACACCTTC	-	TRBV28	-	TRBJ1-2
CASSSMGPNSPLHF	TGTGCCAGTAGTTCTATGGGGCCAAATTCACCCCTCCACTTT	-	TRBV19	few	TRBJ1-6
CASRISNTGELFF	TGCGCCAGCAGAATATCGAACACCGGGGAGCTGTTTTTT	-	TRBV10-2	-	TRBJ2-2
CASSPLTGIEAFF	TGTGCCAGCAGTCCTCTGACAGGGATTGAAGCTTTCTTT	TRBD1	TRBV28	-	TRBJ1-1
CASSRTDGGVETQYF	TGTGCCAGCAGTCGGACGGACGGCGGGGTAGAGACCCAGTACTTC	-	TRBV6-2/TRBV6-3	once	TRBJ2-5
CAISTGGGQPQHF	TGTGCCATCAGTACAGGGGGCGGTCAGCCCCAGCATTTT	TRBD1	TRBV10-3	-	TRBJ1-5
CASSLNGGSYNEQFF	TGTGCCAGCAGCTTAAACGGGGGATCCTACAATGAGCAGTTCTTC	-	TRBV11-3	-	TRBJ2-1